This T cell receptor (beta chain) stems from a study of beta chain features in type 1 diabetes (dated by TCRdb to 2017 to 2018). With respect to the entire study: Patients and healthy donors did not differ in mean age, gender distribution, total cell number or subset yield. Naive and central memory subsets were obtained from all 30 or so donors, but regulatory and stem cell-like memory subsets were isolated from only 8 patients and roughly eight healthy donors. Across all samples, some 99 million sorted cells were examined, and cell number per subset correlated strongly with RNA yield. In the study, TCRB repertoires of sorted circulating CD4+ T cell subsets from recently diagnosed type 1 diabetes patients were compared with those of matched healthy donors. Points the paper makes about the study in general: Fewer insertions and more nucleotide deletions at VDJ recombination sites were observed in patients with type 1 diabetes, implying thymic rearrangement abnormalities. Naive, central memory and regulatory TCRB repertoires appeared more similar among patients than among healthy donors. In all four CD4+ subsets, TCRB CDR3 length was moderately but significantly shorter in type 1 diabetes patients. Shorter templates might have been favored by PCR, but patient and control samples were amplified and corrected together, so both groups would have been affected equally by any skew. Sequencing cDNA rather than genomic DNA could over-represent highly expressing activated cells, although activation and CD3 levels did not differ between groups. Because small numbers of individuals were included in the HLA sub-analyses, any influence of HLA type on TCRB rearrangement was left unresolved.

All of the isolated RNA was reverse transcribed with the High Capacity cDNA Reverse Transcription Kit, so expressed TCRB transcripts were sequenced. Deep immunoSEQ sequencing was performed on naive, central memory and regulatory T cell samples, with an average of roughly 3.6 million total reads per sample. Sorted cells were lysed in RLT buffer, and RNA was extracted using DNase-treated RNeasy Micro or Mini kits according to cell number. To prevent cross-contamination, each cell subset was processed individually, whereas patient and healthy donor samples were processed jointly. The immunoSEQ multiplex PCR was used to amplify TCRB sequences from cDNA, yielding 87-bp fragments that span the CDR3 region. Amplicons were sequenced on the Illumina HiSeq platform. The original methods were these. Synthetic template baselines were used to correct PCR bias computationally, reads within Hamming distance 2 were collapsed together, and singletons that could not be merged were discarded. Reads were aligned to IMGT to assign V, D and J genes, CDR3 length, and insertions or deletions at six rearrangement sites. Within each subset, clonotype counts were normalized to sorted cell number, after which true diversity and Gini coefficients were computed with the tcR R package. Repertoire sharing was quantified using the overlap coefficient calculated on TCRB nucleotide sequences. TCRdb holds this immuneACCESS table with in-frame rearrangements only. Some clones are missing; in checked studies, unresolved V genes explain under half, and the rest has no known cause. V and J calls and clone size are those listed in that table; D and trimming were worked out from the DNA. The sample records roughly 150,000 clones, around 10% of which are singletons. The ten largest account for about 2% of the sample.

As concerns this clone: It lacks a known antigen. Per-base qualities were not stored, and no clone one base away is much larger.

A single peripheral blood draw of about 116 mL on average was collected from each donor into heparinised tubes. Naive, central memory, regulatory and stem cell-like memory CD4+ T cells were sorted on a BD FACSAria II using a panel including CD45RO, CCR7, CD25, CD127, CD95 and CD27. Every sorted population had a purity above 95%. PBMCs were isolated immediately by Lymphoprep density gradient centrifugation and stained directly without culture. Samples were stained and sorted in pairs, with one healthy donor and one patient per experiment, so that batch effects were minimized. The sample consisted of central memory CD4+ T cells from blood. The clonotype originates from a young man in good health.

CDR3 protein: CASSATGQGRETQYF. The DNA sequence is given as TGTGCCAGCAGCGCGACCGGGCAGGGGAGGGAGACCCAGTACTTC. The sequence is built from TRBV9 and TRBJ2-5; the D gene cannot be resolved beyond TRBD1 or TRBD2, each matching 6 bases. The CDR3 covers 15 residues, taking in both the cysteine and the phenylalanine. Only CDR3 DNA is held: 45 bases, read in frame from base 1. Sequences SGDLS (CDR1) and YYNGEE (CDR2) are obtained from the germline V gene. V is clipped by 3 bases and J by 5 bases, and the sequence between their germline boundaries is 17 bases long.